Below are 27 T cell receptor beta chains sequenced from a single sample in a study of blood T cell repertoires in COVID-19. Profiling relied on immunoSEQ multiplex PCR, and the TCRdb table lists in-frame clones only, not all of them. The sample holds around 200,000 clones; around 80% are singletons and the top ten take approximately 5.4%. Sequencing was done on a sample of peripheral blood. These receptors were collected from a human donor in a cohort sampled during active COVID-19.

The V call is TRBV28, the J call TRBJ1-2; TRBD1 might be the D (6 bases). The germline V gene encodes CDR1 MDHEN and CDR2 SYDVKM. The CDR3 has 12 residues. V dropped 6 bases and J dropped 4 bases, with 9 bases sitting between them. CDR3 protein: CASSPQGYGYTF. The CDR3 bases are TGTGCCAGCAGCCCACAGGGCTATGGCTACACCTTC.

V and J are TRBV5-1 and TRBJ2-7; 8 bases line up with TRBD2. Germline CDR1 is SGHRS and CDR2 is YFSETQ. With V trimmed by 3 bases and J by 0 bases, 8 bases remained unmatched. There are 16 residues in the CDR3. This CDR3 reads CASSSPTSGTSYEQYF. In DNA form, the CDR3 reads TGCGCCAGCAGCTCACCCACTAGCGGAACCTCCTACGAGCAGTACTTC. The entire variable domain, with the rest obtained from reference TRBV5-1 and TRBJ2-7, is as follows: KAGVTQTPRYLIKTRGQQVTLSCSPISGHRSVSWYQQTPGQGLQFLFEYFSETQRNKGNFPGRFSGRQFSNSRSEMNVSTLELGDSALYLCASSSPTSGTSYEQYFGPGTRLTVT.

The genes are TRBV2 and TRBJ2-3; possible D gene TRBD2, 5 bases. Germline CDR1 is SNHLY and CDR2 is FYNNEI. CDR3 length equals 12 residues. V lost 1 base and J lost 6, with 5 bases in between. CDR3 loop: CASSEERDTQYF. The CDR3 DNA sequence: TGTGCCAGCAGTGAAGAGCGGGATACGCAGTATTTT.

J is TRBJ1-2 and V is TRBV28; D possibly corresponds to TRBD1 (6 bases). Per germline, CDR1 MDHEN and CDR2 SYDVKM. V dropped 5 bases and J dropped 7 bases, with 11 bases sitting between them. The CDR3 has 12 amino acids. CDR3 loop: CASSKGVGGYTF. The CDR3 DNA reads TGTGCCAGCAGTAAGGGGGTCGGTGGCTACACCTTC.

The rearrangement uses TRBV18 and TRBJ2-7; 12 bases map to TRBD2. The CDR3 is 16 residues long. Trimming at V came to 5 bases and at J to 1 base, leaving 6 bases not matched to a gene. Germline CDR1 reads KGHSH; CDR2 reads LQKENI. The CDR3 sequence: CASSSRTSGESYEQYF. Written as DNA, the CDR3 is TGTGCCAGCTCATCCCGGACTAGCGGGGAGTCCTACGAGCAGTACTTC.

The rearrangement joins TRBV5-3 to TRBJ2-4; D unclear. TRBV5-3 is an open reading frame whose function is uncertain. The CDR3 totals 15 residues. V was clipped by 2 bases and J by 1 base, with 10 bases between them. CDR3 protein: CARSFRSGAKNIQYF. CDR3 nucleotide sequence: TGTGCCAGAAGCTTCCGGAGTGGGGCCAAAAACATTCAGTACTTC.

The V call is TRBV6-2 or TRBV6-3, the J call TRBJ2-2, with TRBD2 matching 15 bases. With 5 bases clipped from V and 1 base from J, the junction kept 11 bases outside the gene matches. The CDR3 spans 20 residues. Germline values: CDR1 MNHEY, CDR2 SVGEGT. CDR3 loop: CASSPHPGLAGGRNTGELFF. In nucleotides, the CDR3 is TGTGCCAGCAGTCCCCACCCGGGACTAGCGGGAGGTCGGAACACCGGGGAGCTGTTTTTT.

The genes are TRBV6-5 and TRBJ2-1; 7 nucleotides agree with TRBD1. CDR3 length: 10 amino acids. Trimming removed 9 bases from V and 10 bases from J; junction bases left unmatched: 3. Germline CDR1 reads MNHEY; CDR2 reads SVGAGI. The CDR3 bases are TGTGCCAGTGGACAGGACGAGCAGTTCTTC. Protein sequence: CASGQDEQFF.

V and J are TRBV9 and TRBJ2-2; D is uncertain. Deletions cut 4 bases from V and 1 base from J, with 14 bases between. The CDR3 extends over 16 amino acids. The germline CDR1 and CDR2 sequences are SGDLS and YYNGEE. The CDR3 here is CASSRGTRMNTGELFF. The CDR3 DNA sequence: TGTGCCAGCAGCCGAGGAACGAGAATGAACACCGGGGAGCTGTTTTTT.

The chain combines TRBV7-3 with TRBJ2-1, with TRBD2 matching over 9 bases. From germline, CDR1 is SGHTA and CDR2 FQGTGA. V lost 3 bases, J lost 0 bases, and 0 bases stayed unmatched. The CDR3 is made up of 15 amino acids. The CDR3 DNA is TGTGCCAGCAGCTTTAGCGGGAGCTCCTACAATGAGCAGTTCTTC. As protein: CASSFSGSSYNEQFF.

This clone was recorded once. The chain couples TRBV18 to TRBJ2-3, with 8 bases fitting TRBD1. The V and J ends lost 5 bases and 4 bases, in that order; junction bases with no gene match: 8. The CDR3 spans 15 residues. Germline values: CDR1 KGHSH, CDR2 LQKENI. The CDR3 region is CASSIQGGFADTQYF. CDR3 DNA sequence: TGTGCCAGCTCAATACAGGGGGGCTTCGCAGATACGCAGTATTTT.

The genes are TRBV5-1 and TRBJ2-2, with a weak D call TRBD1 (6 bases). The V and J ends lost 9 bases and 3 bases respectively, with 9 bases between them. Per germline, CDR1 SGHRS and CDR2 YFSETQ. There are 12 residues in the CDR3. CDR3 amino acids: CATSGDTGELFF. For the CDR3, the DNA is TGCGCCACCTCAGGGGACACCGGGGAGCTGTTTTTT.

V usage is TRBV7-8 and J usage is TRBJ1-5; D might be TRBD1 (6 bases). There are 15 residues in the CDR3. V lost 1 base, J lost 2 bases, and 9 bases lay in between. Germline CDR1 and CDR2: SGHVS and FQNEAQ. The CDR3 reads CASSLDRAGNQPQHF. The CDR3 nucleotides are TGTGCCAGCAGCTTAGACAGGGCGGGCAATCAGCCCCAGCATTTT.

CDR3 DNA sequence: TGTGCCACCAGCGATACCGGGACAGGGAGTAGCGAGCAGTACTTC. It specifies CATSDTGTGSSEQYF. V is TRBV24-1 and J is TRBJ2-7, with 9 bases matching TRBD1. The V and J ends lost 7 bases and 6 bases, in that order; junction bases with no gene match: 12. Germline V CDR1 and CDR2: KGHDR, SFDVKD. The CDR3 runs 15 residues.

This clone occurred a few times. The rearrangement joins TRBV28 to TRBJ1-1, with no clear D. The CDR3 totals 13 residues. The V end lost 6 bases, the J end lost 2 bases, and 10 bases lay between the germline ends. Germline loops: CDR1 MDHEN, CDR2 SYDVKM. The CDR3 reads CASSPWANTEAFF. The CDR3 DNA sequence: TGTGCCAGCAGCCCATGGGCCAACACTGAAGCTTTCTTT. Full variable domain (remainder filled in from reference TRBV28 and TRBJ1-1): DVKVTQSSRYLVKRTGEKVFLECVQDMDHENMFWYRQDPGLGLRLIYFSYDVKMKEKGDIPEGYSVSREKKERFSLILESASTNQTSMYLCASSPWANTEAFFGQGTRLTVV.

The chain combines TRBV4-3 with TRBJ2-3; 12 positions agree with TRBD2. The CDR3 sequence is 18 residues long. CDR1 and CDR2 (germline): LGHNA, YSLEER. Unmatched junction bases numbered 10, after V lost 4 bases and J lost 2 bases. CDR3 protein: CASSPTTSGRLFTDTQYF. The CDR3 DNA follows: TGCGCCAGCAGCCCAACGACTAGCGGGAGACTTTTCACAGATACGCAGTATTTT.

The rearrangement joins TRBV19 to TRBJ2-1; perhaps TRBD1 as D (6 bases). The CDR3 loop spans 14 amino acids. V lost 8 bases and J lost 9, with 20 bases in between. Germline CDR1 and CDR2: LNHDA and SQIVND (reference sequence). The DNA of the CDR3 is TGTGCCAGTTTAGGGTCAGGGGATTATGGTGAGCAGTTCTTC. Protein sequence: CASLGSGDYGEQFF.

The rearrangement joins TRBV4-1 to TRBJ2-7; possible D gene TRBD2, 6 bases. This CDR3 is built from 12 residues. Germline V gene sequence: CDR1 MGHRA, CDR2 YSYEKL. Trimming stripped 2 bases from V and 6 bases from J, with 8 bases between. In DNA, the CDR3 is TGCGCCAGCAGCCAAACCGGGAGCGAGCAGTACTTC. It translates to CASSQTGSEQYF.

This clone was seen just once. The V gene is TRBV5-1, the J gene TRBJ1-3, with D unclear. Trimming left V 1 base short and J 4 bases short, with 18 bases between. The CDR3 length is 17 residues. From germline, CDR1 is SGHRS and CDR2 YFSETQ. CDR3 residues: CASSLSVRGNGGNTIYF. CDR3 bases: TGCGCCAGCAGCTTGTCAGTAAGAGGCAACGGCGGAAACACCATATATTTT.

In this sample, this clone turned up once. The chain joins TRBV7-9 to TRBJ2-6; possible D gene TRBD2, 6 bases. Germline V gene data show CDR1 as SEHNR and CDR2 as FQNEAQ (reference sequence). CDR3 length: 16 residues. With 5 bases removed from V and 4 bases from J, the gap between germline ends came to 15 bases. For the CDR3, the DNA is TGTGCCAGCAGCCGGAGGGTCGGGCAAGGGGCCAACGTCCTGACTTTC. Residues: CASSRRVGQGANVLTF.

This clone was observed a handful of times. CDR3 in DNA: TGTGCCAGCAGCCGATCTCCCGACACCGAGCAGTACTTC. Encoded protein: CASSRSPDTEQYF. The V and J genes are TRBV6-5 and TRBJ2-7; D is unresolved. Trimming left V 6 bases short and J 6 bases short, with 15 bases between. Germline V CDR1 and CDR2: MNHEY, SVGAGI. There are 13 residues in the CDR3.

CDR3 nucleotide sequence: TGTGCCAGCAGCTTAGTAGGGCCTAGCGGGAGTAACGAGCAGTACTTC. It codes for CASSLVGPSGSNEQYF. The genes are TRBV7-2 and TRBJ2-7; 10 nucleotides align to TRBD2. The germline gives CDR1 SGHTA, CDR2 FQGNSA. The CDR3 spans 16 residues. With 1 base clipped from V and 5 bases from J, the junction kept 8 bases outside the gene matches.

Here the CDR3 reads CASSRTGSNSPLHF. The CDR3 DNA is TGTGCCAGCAGTCGGACAGGATCTAATTCACCCCTCCACTTT. The rearrangement uses TRBV6-5 and TRBJ1-6, with 7 bases that match TRBD1. Trimming cost V 5 bases and J 6 bases; bases outside gene matches: 4. The CDR3 sequence is 14 residues long. CDR1 is MNHEY and CDR2 is SVGAGI in the germline V gene.

The V gene is TRBV13, the J gene TRBJ2-7; 13 bases line up with TRBD2. The CDR3 sequence is 16 residues long. J lost 0 bases, V lost 5 bases, and 4 bases had no gene match. CDR1 and CDR2 (germline): PRHDT, FYEKMQ (reference sequence). The CDR3 loop reads CASSEWTSGSSYEQYF. The CDR3 coding sequence is TGTGCCAGCAGCGAATGGACTAGCGGGAGCTCCTACGAGCAGTACTTC. The entire variable domain, with the rest obtained from reference TRBV13 and TRBJ2-7, is as follows: AAGVIQSPRHLIKEKRETATLKCYPIPRHDTVYWYQQGPGQDPQFLISFYEKMQSDKGSIPDRFSAQQFSDYHSELNMSSLELGDSALYFCASSEWTSGSSYEQYFGPGTRLTVT.

The chain carries TRBV30 and TRBJ2-7, with D perhaps TRBD1 (6 bases). Germline-derived CDR1 and CDR2 are GTSNPN and SVGIG (reference sequence). Trimming shortened V by 4 bases and J by 1 base, and 14 bases separated the two germline ends. This CDR3 spans 14 amino acids. CDR3 protein: CAWNRDNPSYEQYF. CDR3 in DNA: TGTGCCTGGAATCGGGACAACCCTTCCTACGAGCAGTACTTC. The variable domain in full, completed from reference TRBV30 and TRBJ2-7, reads SQTIHQWPATLVQPVGSPLSLECTVEGTSNPNLYWYRQAAGRGLQLLFYSVGIGQISSEVPQNLSASRPQDRQFILSSKKLLLSDSGFYLCAWNRDNPSYEQYFGPGTRLTVT.

The V gene is TRBV11-2, the J gene TRBJ1-2; D might be TRBD1 (5 bases). Deletions cut 0 bases from V and 8 bases from J, with 25 bases between. The CDR3 has 18 amino acids. Per the germline V gene, CDR1 is SGHAT and CDR2 is FQNNGV. This chain's CDR3 is CASSLDGGWGQREEGYTF. The DNA of the CDR3 is TGTGCCAGCAGCTTAGATGGGGGGTGGGGCCAACGGGAGGAGGGCTACACCTTC.

In its sample, this clone was seen once. The sample carries other DNA sequences with the same CDR3. The chain uses TRBV18 and TRBJ1-1, with D uncertain. The CDR3 covers 14 residues. In germline, CDR1 is KGHSH, CDR2 LQKENI. Trimming shortened V by 1 base and J by 1 base, and 7 bases separated the two germline ends. DNA of the CDR3: TGTGCCAGCTCACCACTGTCGGGGAACACTGAAGCTTTCTTT. Translating gives CASSPLSGNTEAFF.